This T cell receptor beta chain is from a study of blood T cell repertoires in COVID-19. Study in general: T cells, B-cell-depleted T cells, or PBMCs provided the cDNA or gDNA that served as material.

Membership in each cohort depended on participant-reported clinical history. Recovered status applied to Cohort 3 donors who had two consecutive negative PCRs. It also applied to those with clearance or with symptom resolution. CDR3 length: 17 amino acids. V lost 2 bases, J lost 3 bases, and 20 bases lay in between. Germline V lookup: CDR1 MGHRA, CDR2 YSYEKL. Per the original data handling: Reference gene primer amplification in the assay estimated nucleated cell counts. TCRdb's copy holds only in-frame clones and misses some; the assay was immunoSEQ multiplex PCR. V and J calls and clone size are as listed in that table; D and trimming were resolved from the DNA. The table lists 300,000 to 350,000 clones, roughly 87% of them singletons.

The source material was PBMCs or T cells enriched from blood (not recorded which). This clonotype was sampled from a woman under 30 who had recovered from COVID-19. The chain is built from TRBV4-1 and TRBJ2-7; a possible D gene is TRBD2 (5 bases). CDR3 in amino acids: CASSQPAMSGTNYEQYF. Here the CDR3 DNA reads TGCGCCAGCAGCCAACCCGCCATGAGCGGAACCAACTACGAGCAGTACTTC.